The TCR beta chain under discussion was sequenced for a study of T-cell reconstitution after alpha-beta-depleted transplantation in children. This CDR3 has 13 residues. Germline assignment: CDR1 DFQATT and CDR2 SNEGSKA (reference sequence). Trimming removed 5 bases from V and 3 bases from J, with 12 bases in between. In this sample, this clonotype turned up a few times. No antigen is known for it. Whole-study findings and limits: After transplant, high TCRbeta diversity at day 60 in some patients arose from surviving recipient T cells and thymic progenitors. At one year after transplant, newly produced T cells mostly accounted for T-cell counts and diversity. By about two months after transplant, alpha-beta T cells reportedly arose from several hundred graft clones that had expanded.

Researchers prepared the TCRbeta library using unique molecular identifiers, the study reports. TCRdb reprocessed the PCR reads with MiXCR, giving one entry per CDR3 protein. The sample carries fewer than 700,000 distinct CDR3 sequences, under 25% recorded once. The sequence came from a boy under two years old who had a stem cell transplant for acute myeloid leukemia, so the T cells may come from the graft donor. The V gene is TRBV20-1, the J gene TRBJ2-3; possibly TRBD2 for D (5 bases). The sample in question was PBMCs, mostly from graft donor cells, obtained 360 days after TCRalphabeta/CD19-depleted stem cell transplant. The CDR3 bases are TGCAGTGCTTGCGTGTCGGGGACAGATACGCAGTATTTT. It encodes CSACVSGTDTQYF.